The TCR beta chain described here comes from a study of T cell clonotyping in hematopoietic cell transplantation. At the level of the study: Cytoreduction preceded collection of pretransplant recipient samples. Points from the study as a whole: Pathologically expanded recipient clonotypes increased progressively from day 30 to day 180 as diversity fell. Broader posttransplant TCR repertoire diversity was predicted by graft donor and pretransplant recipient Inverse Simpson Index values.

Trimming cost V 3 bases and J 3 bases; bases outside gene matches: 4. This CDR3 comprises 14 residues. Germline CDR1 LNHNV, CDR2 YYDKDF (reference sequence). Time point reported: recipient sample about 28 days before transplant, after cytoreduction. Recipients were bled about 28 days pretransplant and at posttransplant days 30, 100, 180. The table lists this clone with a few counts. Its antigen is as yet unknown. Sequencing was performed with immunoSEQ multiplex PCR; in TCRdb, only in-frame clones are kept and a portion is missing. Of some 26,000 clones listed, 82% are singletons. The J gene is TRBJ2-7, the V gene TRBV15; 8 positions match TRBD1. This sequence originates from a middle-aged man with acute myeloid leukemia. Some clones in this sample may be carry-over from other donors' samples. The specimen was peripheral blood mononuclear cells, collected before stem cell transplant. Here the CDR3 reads CATSSDRGSYEQYF. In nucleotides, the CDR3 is TGTGCCACCAGCAGTGACAGGGGAAGCTACGAGCAGTACTTC.